The source of this T cell receptor (beta chain) is a study of blood T cell repertoires in COVID-19. Clones were read by immunoSEQ multiplex PCR, and TCRdb kept only the in-frame ones, dropping some. This repertoire shows approximately 200,000 clones, 87% found once; its top ten account for about 2.2%. This clone was seen more than once but under ten times. The CDR3 spans 11 residues. Germline values: CDR1 GTSNPN, CDR2 SVGIG (reference sequence). Sequenced: PBMCs or T cells enriched from blood (not recorded which). This chain connects TRBV30 to TRBJ1-1; 8 positions agree with TRBD1. The clonotype comes from a woman aged 25 to 45 who had recovered from COVID-19. The CDR3 loop reads CAQTGDAEAFF. The CDR3 DNA reads as TGTGCACAGACAGGGGACGCTGAAGCTTTCTTT.